This T cell receptor (beta chain) was profiled in a study of radiation and T cells in renal cell carcinoma. Study-wide background: Nephrectomy followed 15 Gy stereotactic body radiation by 4 weeks.

Findings and caveats of the study: From baseline, blood top tumor clonotypes peaked at 2 weeks post-radiation. Baseline intratumoral clonotype presence is unknown without pretreatment biopsies.

Time point here: baseline pretreatment blood. This sample's treatment: 15 Gy SBRT to primary tumor, nephrectomy 4 weeks later. Radiation-treated patients gave blood at baseline, week 2 and week 4. A word on this clone: The antigen remains unidentified.

The germline V gene encodes CDR1 SNHLY and CDR2 FYNNEI. CDR3 length: 14 amino acids. V shed 0 bases and J shed 6 bases, with 8 bases lying between them. This table comes from immunoSEQ multiplex PCR, and its TCRdb copy is limited to in-frame clones, with some not included. The sample has about 130,000 clones; approximately 78% are singletons. The sequenced sample was blood, obtained from a patient whose treatment included radiotherapy and nephrectomy. The chain joins TRBV2 to TRBJ1-4, with TRBD1 as a possible D gene (6 bases). This clonotype was obtained from an older woman with renal cell carcinoma. For the CDR3, the DNA is TGTGCCAGCAGTGAAGCAGCAGGGGATGAAAAACTGTTTTTT. This sequence encodes CASSEAAGDEKLFF.